This T cell receptor beta chain is from a study of T cells in Graves' hyperthyroidism and ophthalmopathy. Germline V gene lookup returns CDR1 SGDLS and CDR2 YYNGEE. Trimming pared 1 base from V and 0 bases from J, leaving 8 bases between. This CDR3 region has 16 residues. Study results and limitations: From stable hyperthyroidism, ophthalmopathy was separated by a 13 V-J model.

Active moderate-to-severe ophthalmopathy, Clinical Activity Score at least 3, NOSPECS at least 4, under 3 months' duration. Diagnostic decisions used clinical symptoms, serum thyroxine and TRAb, thyroid ultrasound and orbital computed tomography. The source material, RNA transcripts, was used to amplify TCR beta CDR3 regions. HTBI primers were employed in a first-round RT-PCR of the TCR CDR3. Each CDR3 protein is one row after TCRdb ran MiXCR on the multiplex PCR reads. The sample has 530,000 or so distinct CDR3 sequences; around 24% are singletons. As regards this clonotype: The antigen is not known.

Sample: blood. The sequence was collected from a young woman with Graves' ophthalmopathy. The genes are TRBV9 and TRBJ2-6; possibly TRBD1 for D (6 bases). The CDR3 nucleotides are TGTGCCAGCAGCGTAACAGGGTTCTCTGGGGCCAACGTCCTGACTTTC. Translating it yields CASSVTGFSGANVLTF.